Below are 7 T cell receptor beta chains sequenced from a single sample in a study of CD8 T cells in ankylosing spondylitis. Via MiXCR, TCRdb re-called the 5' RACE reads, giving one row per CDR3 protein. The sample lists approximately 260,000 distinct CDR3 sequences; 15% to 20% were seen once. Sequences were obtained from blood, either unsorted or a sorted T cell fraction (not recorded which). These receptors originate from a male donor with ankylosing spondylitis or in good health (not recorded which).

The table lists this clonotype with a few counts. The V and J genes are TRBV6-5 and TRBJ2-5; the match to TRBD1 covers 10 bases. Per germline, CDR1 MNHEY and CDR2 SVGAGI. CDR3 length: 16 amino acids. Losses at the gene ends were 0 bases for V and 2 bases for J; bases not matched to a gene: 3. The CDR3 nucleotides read TGTGCCAGCAGTTACTCCCGGGACAGGGGACAAGAGACCCAGTACTTC. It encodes CASSYSRDRGQETQYF.

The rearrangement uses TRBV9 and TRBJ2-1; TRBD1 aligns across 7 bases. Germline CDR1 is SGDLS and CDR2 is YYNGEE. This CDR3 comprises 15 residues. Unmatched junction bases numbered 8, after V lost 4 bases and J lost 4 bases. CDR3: CASSTRQGPYNEQFF. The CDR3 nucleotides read TGTGCCAGCAGCACACGACAGGGACCTTACAATGAGCAGTTCTTC.

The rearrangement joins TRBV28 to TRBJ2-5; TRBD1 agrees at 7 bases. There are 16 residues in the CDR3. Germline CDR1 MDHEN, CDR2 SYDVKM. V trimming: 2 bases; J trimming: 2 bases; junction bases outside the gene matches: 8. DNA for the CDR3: TGTGCCAGCAGTTTAGCTTGGACAGGAATACAAGAGACCCAGTACTTC. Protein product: CASSLAWTGIQETQYF.

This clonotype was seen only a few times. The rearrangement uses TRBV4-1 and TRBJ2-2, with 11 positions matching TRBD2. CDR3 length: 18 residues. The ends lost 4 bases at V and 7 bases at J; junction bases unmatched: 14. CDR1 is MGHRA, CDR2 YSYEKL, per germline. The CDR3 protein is CASSPGASSGRRGGELFF. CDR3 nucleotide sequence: TGCGCCAGCAGCCCCGGGGCATCTAGCGGGAGGAGGGGCGGGGAGCTGTTTTTT.

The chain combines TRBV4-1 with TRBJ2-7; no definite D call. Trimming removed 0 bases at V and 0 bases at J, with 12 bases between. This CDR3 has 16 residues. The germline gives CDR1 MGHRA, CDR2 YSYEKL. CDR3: CASSQETYGSSYEQYF. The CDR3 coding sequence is TGCGCCAGCAGCCAAGAAACCTACGGAAGCTCCTACGAGCAGTACTTC.

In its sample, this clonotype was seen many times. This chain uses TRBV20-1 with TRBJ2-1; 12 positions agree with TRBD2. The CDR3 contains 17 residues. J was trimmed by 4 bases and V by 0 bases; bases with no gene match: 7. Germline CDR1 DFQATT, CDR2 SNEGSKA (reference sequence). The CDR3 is CSAREFLTSGSYNEQFF. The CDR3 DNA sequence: TGCAGTGCTAGAGAGTTTTTGACTAGCGGGAGTTACAATGAGCAGTTCTTC.

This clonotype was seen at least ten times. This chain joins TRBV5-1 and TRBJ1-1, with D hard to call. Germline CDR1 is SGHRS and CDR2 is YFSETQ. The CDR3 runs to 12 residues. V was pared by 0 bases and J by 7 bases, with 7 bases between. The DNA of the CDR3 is TGCGCCAGCAGCTTGGGGGCGGTTGAAGCTTTCTTT. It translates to CASSLGAVEAFF.